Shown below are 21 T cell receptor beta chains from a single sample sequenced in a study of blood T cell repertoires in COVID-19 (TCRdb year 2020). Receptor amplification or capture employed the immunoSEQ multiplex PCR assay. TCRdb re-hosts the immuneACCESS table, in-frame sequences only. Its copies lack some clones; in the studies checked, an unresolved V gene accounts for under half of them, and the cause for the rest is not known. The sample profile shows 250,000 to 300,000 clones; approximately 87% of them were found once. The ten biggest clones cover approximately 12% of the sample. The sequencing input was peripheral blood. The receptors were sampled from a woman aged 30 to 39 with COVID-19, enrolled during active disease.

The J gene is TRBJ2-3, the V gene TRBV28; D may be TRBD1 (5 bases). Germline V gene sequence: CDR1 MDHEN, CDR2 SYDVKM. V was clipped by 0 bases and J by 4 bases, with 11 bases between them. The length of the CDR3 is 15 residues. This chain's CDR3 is CASSLWTAEADTQYF. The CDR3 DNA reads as TGTGCCAGCAGTTTATGGACAGCCGAGGCAGATACGCAGTATTTT.

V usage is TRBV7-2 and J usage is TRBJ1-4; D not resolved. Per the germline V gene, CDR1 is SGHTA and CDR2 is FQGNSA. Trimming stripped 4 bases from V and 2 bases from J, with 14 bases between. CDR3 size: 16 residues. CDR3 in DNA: TGTGCCAGCAGCTCCAATTCTAGGAGGACTAATGAAAAACTGTTTTTT. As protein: CASSSNSRRTNEKLFF. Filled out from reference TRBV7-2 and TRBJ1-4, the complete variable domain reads GAGVSQSPSNKVTEKGKDVELRCDPISGHTALYWYRQSLGQGLEFLIYFQGNSAPDKSGLPSDRFSAERTGGSVSTLTIQRTQQEDSAVYLCASSSNSRRTNEKLFFGSGTQLSVL.

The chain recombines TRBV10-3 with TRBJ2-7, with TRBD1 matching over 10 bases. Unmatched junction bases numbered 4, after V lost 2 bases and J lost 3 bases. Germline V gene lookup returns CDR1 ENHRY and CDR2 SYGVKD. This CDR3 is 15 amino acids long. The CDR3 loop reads CAISEGTGASYEQYF. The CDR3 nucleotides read TGTGCCATCAGTGAGGGGACAGGGGCTAGCTACGAGCAGTACTTC.

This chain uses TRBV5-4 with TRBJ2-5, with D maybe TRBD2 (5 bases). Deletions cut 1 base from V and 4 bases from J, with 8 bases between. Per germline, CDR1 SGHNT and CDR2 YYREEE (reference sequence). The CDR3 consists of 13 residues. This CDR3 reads CASSLTGIETQYF. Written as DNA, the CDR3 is TGTGCCAGCAGCTTGACGGGGATAGAGACCCAGTACTTC.

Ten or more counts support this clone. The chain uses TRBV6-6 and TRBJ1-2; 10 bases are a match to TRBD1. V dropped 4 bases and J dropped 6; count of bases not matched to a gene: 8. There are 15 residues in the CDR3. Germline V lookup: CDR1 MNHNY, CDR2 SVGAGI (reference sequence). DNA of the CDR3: TGTGCCAGCAGTTCTACCGCGACAGGGGGCGATGGCTACACCTTC. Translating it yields CASSSTATGGDGYTF.

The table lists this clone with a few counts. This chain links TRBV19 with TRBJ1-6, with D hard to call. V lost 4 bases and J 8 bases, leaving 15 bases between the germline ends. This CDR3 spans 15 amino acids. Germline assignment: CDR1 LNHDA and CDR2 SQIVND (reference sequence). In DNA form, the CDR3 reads TGTGCCAGTAGTACCCATTCGAGACTAGATTCACCCCTCCACTTT. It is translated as CASSTHSRLDSPLHF.

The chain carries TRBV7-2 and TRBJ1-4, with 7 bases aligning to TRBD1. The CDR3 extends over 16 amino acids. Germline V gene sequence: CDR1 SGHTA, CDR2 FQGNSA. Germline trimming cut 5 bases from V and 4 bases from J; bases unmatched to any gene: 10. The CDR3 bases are TGTGCCAGCAGCCATACTGAGGGGGCGTATAATGAAAAACTGTTTTTT. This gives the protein CASSHTEGAYNEKLFF.

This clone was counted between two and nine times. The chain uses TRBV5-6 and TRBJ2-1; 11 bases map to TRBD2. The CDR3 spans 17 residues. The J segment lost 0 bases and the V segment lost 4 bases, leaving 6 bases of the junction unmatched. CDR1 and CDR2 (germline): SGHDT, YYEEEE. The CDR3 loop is CASSDLAGGSSYNEQFF. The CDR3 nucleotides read TGTGCCAGCAGCGACCTAGCGGGGGGAAGCTCCTACAATGAGCAGTTCTTC.

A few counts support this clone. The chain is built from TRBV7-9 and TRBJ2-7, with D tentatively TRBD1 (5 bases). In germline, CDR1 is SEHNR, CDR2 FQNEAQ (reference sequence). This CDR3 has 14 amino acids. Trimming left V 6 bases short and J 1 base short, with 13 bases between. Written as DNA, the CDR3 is TGTGCCAGCAGTGACTTGACAGTGTCCTACGAGCAGTACTTC. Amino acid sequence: CASSDLTVSYEQYF.

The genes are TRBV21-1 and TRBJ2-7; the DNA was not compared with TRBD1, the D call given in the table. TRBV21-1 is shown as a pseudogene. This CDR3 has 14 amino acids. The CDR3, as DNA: TGTGCCAGCAGCACCCACAGGGGAAATTTCGAGCAGTACTTC. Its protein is CASSTHRGNFEQYF.

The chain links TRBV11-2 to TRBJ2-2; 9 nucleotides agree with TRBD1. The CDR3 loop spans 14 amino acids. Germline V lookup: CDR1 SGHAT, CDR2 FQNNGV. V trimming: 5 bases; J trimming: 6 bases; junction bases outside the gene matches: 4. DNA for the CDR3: TGTGCCAGCAGCGTTCACAGGGGGCCCGGGGAGCTGTTTTTT. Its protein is CASSVHRGPGELFF.

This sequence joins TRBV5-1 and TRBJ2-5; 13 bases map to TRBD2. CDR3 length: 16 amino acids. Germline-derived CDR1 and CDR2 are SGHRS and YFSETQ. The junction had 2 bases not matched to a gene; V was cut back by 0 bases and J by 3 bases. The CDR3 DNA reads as TGCGCCAGCAGCTTGGATGGACTAGCGGGGGAAGAGACCCAGTACTTC. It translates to CASSLDGLAGEETQYF.

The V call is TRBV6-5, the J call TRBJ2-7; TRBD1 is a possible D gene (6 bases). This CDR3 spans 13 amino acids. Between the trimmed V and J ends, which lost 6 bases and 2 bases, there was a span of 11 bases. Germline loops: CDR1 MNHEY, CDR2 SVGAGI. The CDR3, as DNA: TGTGCCAGCAGAGATGGACAGCCCTACGAGCAGTACTTC. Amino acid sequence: CASRDGQPYEQYF.

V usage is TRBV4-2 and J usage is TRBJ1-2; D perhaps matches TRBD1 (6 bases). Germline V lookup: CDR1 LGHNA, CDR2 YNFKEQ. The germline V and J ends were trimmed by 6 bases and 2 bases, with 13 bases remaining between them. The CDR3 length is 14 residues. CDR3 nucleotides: TGTGCCAGCAGGAAACGGACAGACAACTATGGCTACACCTTC. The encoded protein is CASRKRTDNYGYTF.

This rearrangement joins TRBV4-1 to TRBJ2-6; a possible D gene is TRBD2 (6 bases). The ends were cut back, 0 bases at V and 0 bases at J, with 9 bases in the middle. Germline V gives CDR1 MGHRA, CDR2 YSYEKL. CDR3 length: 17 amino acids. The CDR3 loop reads CASSQEEGYSGANVLTF. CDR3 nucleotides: TGCGCCAGCAGCCAAGAGGAGGGTTACTCTGGGGCCAACGTCCTGACTTTC.

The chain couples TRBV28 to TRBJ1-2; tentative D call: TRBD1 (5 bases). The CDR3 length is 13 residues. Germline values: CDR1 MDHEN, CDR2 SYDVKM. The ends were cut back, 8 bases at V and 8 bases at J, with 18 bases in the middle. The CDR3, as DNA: TGTGCCAGCTGCGCCCGGGGGGAAAGGGGCTACACCTTC. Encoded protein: CASCARGERGYTF.

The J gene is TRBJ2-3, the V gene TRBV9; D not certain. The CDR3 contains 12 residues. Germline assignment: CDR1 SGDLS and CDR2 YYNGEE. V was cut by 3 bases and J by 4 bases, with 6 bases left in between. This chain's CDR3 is CASSAFADTQYF. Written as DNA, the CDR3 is TGTGCCAGCAGCGCCTTCGCAGATACGCAGTATTTT. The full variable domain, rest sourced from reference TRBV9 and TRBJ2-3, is DSGVTQTPKHLITATGQRVTLRCSPRSGDLSVYWYQQSLDQGLQFLIQYYNGEERAKGNILERFSAQQFPDLHSELNLSSLELGDSALYFCASSAFADTQYFGPGTRLTVL.

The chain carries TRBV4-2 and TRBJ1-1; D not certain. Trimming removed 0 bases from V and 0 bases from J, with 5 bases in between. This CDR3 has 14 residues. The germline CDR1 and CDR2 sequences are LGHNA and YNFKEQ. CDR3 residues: CASSQDRLNTEAFF. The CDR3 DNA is TGTGCCAGCAGCCAAGACCGTTTGAACACTGAAGCTTTCTTT.

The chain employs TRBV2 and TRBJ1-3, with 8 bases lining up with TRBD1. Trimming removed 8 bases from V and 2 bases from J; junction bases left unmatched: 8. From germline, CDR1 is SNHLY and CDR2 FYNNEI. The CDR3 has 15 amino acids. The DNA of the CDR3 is TGTGCCAGCTCGGGGGCAGGGGGCACTGGAAACACCATATATTTT. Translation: CASSGAGGTGNTIYF.

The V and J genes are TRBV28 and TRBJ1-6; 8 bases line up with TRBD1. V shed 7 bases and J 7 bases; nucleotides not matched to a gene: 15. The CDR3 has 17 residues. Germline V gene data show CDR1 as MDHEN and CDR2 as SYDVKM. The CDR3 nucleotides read TGTGCCAGCAAGGGTTTACAGGGGGTTAGAGGGAATTCACCCCTCCACTTT. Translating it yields CASKGLQGVRGNSPLHF.

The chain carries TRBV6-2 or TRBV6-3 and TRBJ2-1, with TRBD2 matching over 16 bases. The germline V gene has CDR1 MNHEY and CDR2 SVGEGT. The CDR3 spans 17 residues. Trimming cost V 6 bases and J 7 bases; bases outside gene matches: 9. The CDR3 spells CASSSPGTSGGGNEQFF. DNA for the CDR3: TGTGCCAGCAGCTCCCCAGGGACTAGCGGGGGGGGGAATGAGCAGTTCTTC.